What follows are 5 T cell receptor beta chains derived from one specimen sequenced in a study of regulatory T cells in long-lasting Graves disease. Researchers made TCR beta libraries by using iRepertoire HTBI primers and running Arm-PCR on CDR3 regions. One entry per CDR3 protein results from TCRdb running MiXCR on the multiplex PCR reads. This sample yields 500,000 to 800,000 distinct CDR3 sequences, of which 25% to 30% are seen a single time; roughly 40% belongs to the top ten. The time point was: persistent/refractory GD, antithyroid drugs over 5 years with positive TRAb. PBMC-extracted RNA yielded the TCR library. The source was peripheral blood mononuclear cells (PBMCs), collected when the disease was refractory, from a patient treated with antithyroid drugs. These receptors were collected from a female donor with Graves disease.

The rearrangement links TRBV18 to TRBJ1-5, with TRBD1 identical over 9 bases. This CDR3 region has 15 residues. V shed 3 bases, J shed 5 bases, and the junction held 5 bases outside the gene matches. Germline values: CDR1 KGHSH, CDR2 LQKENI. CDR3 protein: CASSPGQGSHQPQHF. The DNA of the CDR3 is TGTGCCAGCTCACCGGGACAGGGATCACATCAGCCCCAGCATTTT. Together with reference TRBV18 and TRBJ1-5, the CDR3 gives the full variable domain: NAGVMQNPRHLVRRRGQEARLRCSPMKGHSHVYWYRQLPEEGLKFMVYLQKENIIDESGMPKERFSAEFPKEGPSILRIQQVVRGDSAAYFCASSPGQGSHQPQHFGDGTRLSIL.

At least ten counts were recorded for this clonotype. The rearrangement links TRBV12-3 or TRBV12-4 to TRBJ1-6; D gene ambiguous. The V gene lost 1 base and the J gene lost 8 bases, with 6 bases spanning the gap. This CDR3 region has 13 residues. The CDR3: CASSLGSDSPLHF. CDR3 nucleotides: TGTGCCAGCAGTTTAGGGAGCGATTCACCCCTCCACTTT.

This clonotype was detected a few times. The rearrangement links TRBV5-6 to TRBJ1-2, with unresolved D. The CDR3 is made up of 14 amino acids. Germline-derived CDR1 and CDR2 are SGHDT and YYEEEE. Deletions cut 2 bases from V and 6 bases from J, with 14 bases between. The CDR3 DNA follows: TGTGCCAGCAGCTTCCTCGGAGTTTCCCATGGCTACACCTTC. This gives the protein CASSFLGVSHGYTF.

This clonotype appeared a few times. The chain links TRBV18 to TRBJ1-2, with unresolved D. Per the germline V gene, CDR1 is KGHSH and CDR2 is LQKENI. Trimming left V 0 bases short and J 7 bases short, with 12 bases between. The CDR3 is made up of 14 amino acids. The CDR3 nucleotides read TGTGCCAGCTCACCACCGATTGGGGAATCTGGCTACACCTTC. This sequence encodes CASSPPIGESGYTF.

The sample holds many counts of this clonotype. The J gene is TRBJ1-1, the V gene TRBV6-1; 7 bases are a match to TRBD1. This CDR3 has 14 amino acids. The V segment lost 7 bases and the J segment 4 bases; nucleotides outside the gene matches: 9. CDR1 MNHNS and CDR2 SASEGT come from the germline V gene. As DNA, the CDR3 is TGTGCCAGCACCCTAAGAACAGGGGTCACTGAAGCTTTCTTT. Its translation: CASTLRTGVTEAFF.